This entry describes one TCR beta chain. Germline CDR1 KGHSH, CDR2 LQKENI. The length of the CDR3 is 15 residues. Trimming removed 3 bases from V and 5 bases from J; junction bases left unmatched: 2. This sample is drawn from a study of control samples from healthy donors and cancer patients. TCRdb's table, derived via immunoSEQ multiplex PCR, lists solely in-frame clones and lacks some. Seen here are around 140,000 clones, about 90% observed once, and the top ten hold approximately 7%. The sequence derives from a man aged 18-30 years in good health. The chain joins TRBV18 to TRBJ2-2, with 11 bases matching TRBD1. Sequencing was carried out using blood. As DNA, the CDR3 is TGTGCCAGCTCACCCGGACAGGGGGCAACCGGGGAGCTGTTTTTT. It encodes CASSPGQGATGELFF.